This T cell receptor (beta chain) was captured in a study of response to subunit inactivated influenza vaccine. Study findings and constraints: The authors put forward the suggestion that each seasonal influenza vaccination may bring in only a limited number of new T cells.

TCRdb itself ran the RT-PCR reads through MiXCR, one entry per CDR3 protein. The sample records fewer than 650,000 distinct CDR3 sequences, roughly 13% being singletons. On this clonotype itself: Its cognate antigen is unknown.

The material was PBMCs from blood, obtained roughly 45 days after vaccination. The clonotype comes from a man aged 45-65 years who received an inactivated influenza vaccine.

The CDR3 loop reads CASSFQRGRQETQYF. DNA of the CDR3: TGTGCCAGCAGCTTTCAACGGGGCCGACAAGAGACCCAGTACTTC. This sequence joins TRBV7-2 and TRBJ2-5; D is tentatively TRBD1 or TRBD2 (5 bases each). Germline V lookup: CDR1 SGHTA, CDR2 FQGNSA. V was pared by 3 bases and J by 2 bases, with 13 bases between. There are 15 residues in the CDR3.